The 14 T cell receptor beta chains below all came from one sample that was sequenced in a study of CD4 T cells in relation to SARS-CoV-2 and coronaviruses (dated by TCRdb to the early 2020s). For these receptors, no antigen is known. Libraries were made using the immunoSEQ multiplex PCR assay. TCRdb re-hosts the immuneACCESS table, in-frame sequences only. Its copies lack some clones; in the studies checked, an unresolved V gene accounts for under half of them, and the cause for the rest is not known. For this sample the table gives around 20,000 clones, of which 75% to 85% were detected only once. The ten largest clones take up 10% to 15% of the sample. CD4+ T cells from unexposed donors were collected before the COVID-19 pandemic (2011-2018). The EasySep CD4+ T cell isolation kit was used to isolate CD4+ T cells once the cultures had run for roughly 9 days. Sequencing was done on a sample of CD4+ T cells from PBMCs, cultured in vitro. The source is a human donor in good health.

V is TRBV28 and J is TRBJ1-1, with no clear D. This CDR3 contains 15 residues. V was pared by 7 bases and J by 0 bases, with 15 bases between. Germline assignment: CDR1 MDHEN and CDR2 SYDVKM. CDR3 bases: TGTGCCAGCAATACGGGTACTCACATGAACACTGAAGCTTTCTTT. This gives the protein CASNTGTHMNTEAFF.

The CDR3 is CAWKGSYEQYF. The CDR3 region has the DNA TGTGCCTGGAAAGGATCCTACGAGCAGTACTTC. The chain joins TRBV30 to TRBJ2-7; D uncertain. The CDR3 is made up of 11 amino acids. The germline V gene encodes CDR1 GTSNPN and CDR2 SVGIG (reference sequence). The ends were cut back, 4 bases at V and 1 base at J, with 5 bases in the middle.

The chain links TRBV18 to TRBJ2-1, with 15 positions matching TRBD2. Germline V gives CDR1 KGHSH, CDR2 LQKENI. The CDR3 runs to 19 residues. Germline trimming cut 0 bases from V and 5 bases from J; bases unmatched to any gene: 8. CDR3 nucleotides: TGTGCCAGCTCACCACCTGGACTAGCGGGAGGGGTAGGCAACAATGAGCAGTTCTTC. This encodes CASSPPGLAGGVGNNEQFF. Full variable domain (missing parts from reference TRBV18 and TRBJ2-1): NAGVMQNPRHLVRRRGQEARLRCSPMKGHSHVYWYRQLPEEGLKFMVYLQKENIIDESGMPKERFSAEFPKEGPSILRIQQVVRGDSAAYFCASSPPGLAGGVGNNEQFFGPGTRLTVL.

The chain couples TRBV27 to TRBJ1-2; D ambiguous. This CDR3 contains 14 residues. CDR1 is MNHEY and CDR2 is SMNVEV in the germline V gene (reference sequence). Trimming shortened V by 3 bases and J by 10 bases, and 18 bases separated the two germline ends. The CDR3 DNA sequence: TGTGCCAGCAGTTTCGACGGAGTCCTGACCGACTACACCTTC. As protein: CASSFDGVLTDYTF.

The CDR3 loop is CARSVSTTSGSFIGELFF. The CDR3 DNA reads as TGTGCCAGAAGCGTAAGTACCACTAGCGGGAGTTTTATCGGGGAGCTGTTTTTT. This chain links TRBV5-3 with TRBJ2-2; the match to TRBD2 covers 11 bases. TRBV5-3 is placed among ORFs of uncertain function. There are 18 residues in the CDR3. V lost 4 bases and J lost 7; bases outside the gene matches: 15.

The J gene is TRBJ1-1, the V gene TRBV4-1, with D unresolved. This CDR3 spans 19 amino acids. Germline V gives CDR1 MGHRA, CDR2 YSYEKL. V gave up 0 bases and J gave up 2 bases, with 22 bases separating them. CDR3 amino acids: CASSQETIPYPKDNTEAFF. The CDR3 DNA reads TGCGCCAGCAGCCAAGAAACGATTCCATACCCCAAAGATAACACTGAAGCTTTCTTT.

The chain joins TRBV5-1 to TRBJ2-3, with 8 bases aligning to TRBD2. V was pared by 4 bases and J by 0 bases, with 7 bases of the junction left unmatched. The CDR3 covers 16 residues. Germline V lookup: CDR1 SGHRS, CDR2 YFSETQ. CDR3 coding DNA: TGCGCCAGCAGCCCGACAGCGGGAGTAAGCACAGATACGCAGTATTTT. It specifies CASSPTAGVSTDTQYF.

This chain uses TRBV19 with TRBJ1-1; unclear D gene. The V gene's germline CDR1 is LNHDA and CDR2 SQIVND (reference sequence). V was trimmed by 5 bases and J by 1 base, leaving 5 bases between them. CDR3 length equals 12 residues. Here the CDR3 reads CASSLKNTEAFF. DNA of the CDR3: TGTGCCAGTAGTCTAAAGAACACTGAAGCTTTCTTT.

The chain couples TRBV7-9 to TRBJ1-2, with TRBD1 identical over 8 bases. In germline, CDR1 is SEHNR, CDR2 FQNEAQ (reference sequence). CDR3 size: 14 residues. V shed 5 bases and J 2 bases; nucleotides not matched to a gene: 4. The CDR3 spells CASSLGQGNYGYTF. CDR3 DNA sequence: TGTGCCAGCAGCCTAGGACAGGGCAACTATGGCTACACCTTC.

The chain joins TRBV20-1 to TRBJ2-5, with 13 positions matching TRBD2. The V and J ends lost 3 bases and 4 bases, in that order; junction bases with no gene match: 8. The CDR3 contains 16 residues. Germline CDR1 is DFQATT and CDR2 is SNEGSKA (reference sequence). This CDR3 is CSASPVGLAGVETQYF. The DNA of the CDR3 is TGCAGTGCTAGTCCTGTCGGACTAGCGGGAGTAGAGACCCAGTACTTC.

This chain joins TRBV10-2 and TRBJ1-6; no clear D. Trimming took off 0 bases at V and 7 bases at J, with 4 bases between the two ends. The CDR3 is made up of 13 amino acids. Germline loops: CDR1 WSHSY, CDR2 SAAADI. The DNA for the CDR3 is TGCGCCAGCAGTGAGTCCCTAAATTCACCCCTCCACTTT. Translating gives CASSESLNSPLHF.

V and J are TRBV19 and TRBJ1-1, with no clear D. Per the germline V gene, CDR1 is LNHDA and CDR2 is SQIVND (reference sequence). The CDR3 spans 12 residues. V lost 5 bases, J lost 5 bases, and 9 bases lay in between. In DNA form, the CDR3 reads TGTGCCAGTAGTGATGGGTGGACTGAAGCTTTCTTT. The encoded protein is CASSDGWTEAFF. Filled out from reference TRBV19 and TRBJ1-1, the complete variable domain reads DGGITQSPKYLFRKEGQNVTLSCEQNLNHDAMYWYRQDPGQGLRLIYYSQIVNDFQKGDIAEGYSVSREKKESFPLTVTSAQKNPTAFYLCASSDGWTEAFFGQGTRLTVV.

This clone is labeled medium-sized. The chain employs TRBV5-1 and TRBJ1-2, with a possible D match to TRBD1 (6 bases). V was clipped by 4 bases and J by 4 bases, with 17 bases between them. The CDR3 is 15 residues long. Germline V gene data show CDR1 as SGHRS and CDR2 as YFSETQ. Written as DNA, the CDR3 is TGCGCCAGCAGCACGACAGGTGCGGAACCCTATGGCTACACCTTC. Its translation: CASSTTGAEPYGYTF.

The rearrangement uses TRBV3-1 (or the pseudogene TRBV3-2) and TRBJ2-7; D unresolved. V lost 4 bases and J 1 base, leaving 2 bases between the germline ends. The CDR3 sequence is 11 residues long. CDR1 and CDR2 from the germline V gene are LGHDT and YNNKEL (reference sequence). The CDR3 is CASSPSYEQYF. CDR3 in DNA: TGTGCCAGCAGCCCTTCCTACGAGCAGTACTTC.